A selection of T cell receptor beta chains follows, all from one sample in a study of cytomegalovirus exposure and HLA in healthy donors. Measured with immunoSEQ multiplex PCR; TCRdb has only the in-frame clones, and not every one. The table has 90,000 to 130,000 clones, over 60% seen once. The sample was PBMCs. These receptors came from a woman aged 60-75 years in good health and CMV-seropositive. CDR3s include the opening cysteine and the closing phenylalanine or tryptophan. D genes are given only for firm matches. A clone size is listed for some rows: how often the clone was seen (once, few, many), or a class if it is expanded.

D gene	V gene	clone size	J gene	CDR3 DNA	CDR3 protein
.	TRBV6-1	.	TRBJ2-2	TGTGCCAGCAGTGAAATCTGGGAGGCCGAGTCCGGGGAGCTGTTTTTT	CASSEIWEAESGELFF
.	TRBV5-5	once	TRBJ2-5	TGTGCCAGCAGCTTGACAGGGTTTGAGACCCAGTACTTC	CASSLTGFETQYF
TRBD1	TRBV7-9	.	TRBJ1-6	TGTGCCAGCAGCAACCAGGGACAGGCTAATTCACCCCTCCACTTT	CASSNQGQANSPLHF
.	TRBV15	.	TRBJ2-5	TGTGCCACCAGCAGAGATCGGTTGGAGACCCAGTACTTC	CATSRDRLETQYF
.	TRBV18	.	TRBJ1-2	TGTGCCAGCTCACGAGGGGACATCTGGGGCTATGGCTACACCTTC	CASSRGDIWGYGYTF
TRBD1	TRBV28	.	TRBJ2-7	TGTGCCAGCAGACCGGGACAGGGGGGTCGAGAGCAGTACTTC	CASRPGQGGREQYF
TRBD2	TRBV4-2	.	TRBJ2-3	TGTGCCAGCAGCCAAGATCCGGGACTAGGTGGTGCAGATACGCAGTATTTT	CASSQDPGLGGADTQYF
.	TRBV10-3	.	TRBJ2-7	TGTGCAGCGCGAGCGAGCTCCTACGAGCAGTACTTC	CAARASSYEQYF
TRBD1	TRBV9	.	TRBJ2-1	TGTGCCAGCAGCGTCAGACAGGGGCCGGGCAATGAGCAGTTCTTC	CASSVRQGPGNEQFF
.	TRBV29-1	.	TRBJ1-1	TGCAGCGTAGAGGACAGAGTGAACACTGAAGCTTTCTTT	CSVEDRVNTEAFF
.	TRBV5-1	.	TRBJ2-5	TGCGCCAGCAGCTTGGCCCCAGAATACCAAGAGACCCAGTACTTC	CASSLAPEYQETQYF
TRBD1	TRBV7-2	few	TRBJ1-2	TGTGCCAGCAGTTTCGAGACAGGGAGGTATGGCTACACCTTC	CASSFETGRYGYTF
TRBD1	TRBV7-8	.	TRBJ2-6	TGTGCCAGCAGCCAGAGGGACAGGGGGCCTGGGGCCAACGTCCTGACTTTC	CASSQRDRGPGANVLTF
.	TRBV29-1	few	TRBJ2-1	TGCAGCGTTTTCAGTGCGGCGTTCAATGAGCAGTTCTTC	CSVFSAAFNEQFF
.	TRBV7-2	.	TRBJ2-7	TGTGCCAGCAGCGCAGCGGATTGGGAGCAGTACTTC	CASSAADWEQYF
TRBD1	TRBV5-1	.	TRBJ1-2	TGCGCCAGCAGTAACTGGACAGGGTCCGGATCGACCCGTCAACCTAACCATGGCTACACCTTC	CASSNWTGSGSTRQPNHGYTF
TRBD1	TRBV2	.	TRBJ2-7	TGTGCCAGCACCAGGGGGACAGGGGGCGAGCAGTACTTC	CASTRGTGGEQYF
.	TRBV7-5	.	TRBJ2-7	TGTGCCAGAAGCTTAGTGCGGGAAGCCTCCTACGAGCAGTACTTC	CARSLVREASYEQYF
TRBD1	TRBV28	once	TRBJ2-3	TGTGCCAGCAGTTTAGGACAGGGGGGGGCAGATACGCAGTATTTT	CASSLGQGGADTQYF
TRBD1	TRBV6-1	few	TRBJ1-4	TGTGCCAGCAGTGAAGTTAAACCGGGACAGGGCCTTTGGGGGAATGAAAAACTGTTTTTT	CASSEVKPGQGLWGNEKLFF
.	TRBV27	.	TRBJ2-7	TGTGCCAGTGGTAATGGGGGGTTATCGATCGAGCAGTACTTC	CASGNGGLSIEQYF
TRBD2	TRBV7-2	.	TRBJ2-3	TGTGCCAGCAGCCACGGCCTAGCGGGTTCGCCAGATACGCAGTATTTT	CASSHGLAGSPDTQYF
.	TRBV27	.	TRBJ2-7	TGTGCCAGCAGTTTAGAGGGTAGTCGGCAGTACTTC	CASSLEGSRQYF
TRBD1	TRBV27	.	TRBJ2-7	TGTGCCAGCAGAAGGACAGGGGACTCCTACGAGCAGTACTTC	CASRRTGDSYEQYF
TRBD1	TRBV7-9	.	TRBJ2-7	TGTGCCAGCAGCTTGGGGGATCCGGGACAGGGGTATGAGCAGTACTTC	CASSLGDPGQGYEQYF
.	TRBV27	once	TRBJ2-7	TGTGCCAGCAGTTTGACTGATACCTACGAGCAGTACTTC	CASSLTDTYEQYF
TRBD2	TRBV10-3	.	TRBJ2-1	TGTGCCATCAGTGAGTCGACCACGGAGGGGGGACTAGCCGGGAATGAGCAGTTCTTC	CAISESTTEGGLAGNEQFF
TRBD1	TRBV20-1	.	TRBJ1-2	TGCAGTGCTCGACAGGGTCATGGCTACACCTTC	CSARQGHGYTF
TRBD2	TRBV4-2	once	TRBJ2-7	TGTGCCAGCAGCCAAGGTCCCGGGACTAGCGGACCGGGCTACGAGCAGTACTTC	CASSQGPGTSGPGYEQYF
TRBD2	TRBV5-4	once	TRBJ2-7	TGTGCCAGCAGCCCAGGACTAGCGGGAGGGCGCCGTAACGAGCAGTACTTC	CASSPGLAGGRRNEQYF
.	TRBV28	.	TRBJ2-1	TGTGCCAGCAGTTTCAGGGGTGTTTTTGGTGAGCAGTTCTTC	CASSFRGVFGEQFF
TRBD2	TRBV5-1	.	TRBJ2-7	TGCGCCAGCAGCAATAGCGGGGGCTCCTACGAGCAGTACTTC	CASSNSGGSYEQYF
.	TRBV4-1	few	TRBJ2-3	TGCGCCAGCAGCCAAGGGACTACAGACACAGATACGCAGTATTTT	CASSQGTTDTDTQYF
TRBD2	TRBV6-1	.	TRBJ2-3	TGTGCCAGCAGACGCATGGGGGGGAAAGATACGCAGTATTTT	CASRRMGGKDTQYF
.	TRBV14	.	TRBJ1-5	TGTGCCAGCAGCCAAGATGAAAGAGGGCCCCAGCATTTT	CASSQDERGPQHF
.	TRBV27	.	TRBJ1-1	TGTGCCAGCAGTTTATGGGGCTCGGGTACGGTTGCAGATGAAGCTTTCTTT	CASSLWGSGTVADEAFF
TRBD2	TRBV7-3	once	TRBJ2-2	TGTGCCAGCAGCTTATTTGGCGGGAGTGGCACCGGGGAGCTGTTTTTT	CASSLFGGSGTGELFF
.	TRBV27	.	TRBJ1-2	TGTGCCAGCAGTTCCTCAGGCGGGGGGCTGGGCTACACCTTC	CASSSSGGGLGYTF
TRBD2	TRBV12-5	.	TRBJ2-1	TGTGCTAGTGGTCACTTGGGGGGCGGGAGGGCCCTTCGGAATGAGCAGTTCTTC	CASGHLGGGRALRNEQFF
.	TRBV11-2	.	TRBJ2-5	TGTGCCAGCAGCGCTAGCAGCCAAGAGACCCAGTACTTC	CASSASSQETQYF
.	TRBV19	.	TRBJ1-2	TGTGCCAGTAGTATAGACACAAACTATGGCTACACCTTC	CASSIDTNYGYTF
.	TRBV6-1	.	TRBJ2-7	TGTGCCAGCCGAGCTCGGGAGCTCTCCTACGAGCAGTACTTC	CASRARELSYEQYF
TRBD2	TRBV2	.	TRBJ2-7	TGTGCCAGCAGCGGGCGGGGGGGTAGCGAGCAGTACTTC	CASSGRGGSEQYF
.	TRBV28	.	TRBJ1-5	TGTGCCAGCAGCTATAGCAATCAGCCCCAGCATTTT	CASSYSNQPQHF
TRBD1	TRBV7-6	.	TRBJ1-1	TGTGCCAGCAGCTCTGGGGGACAGGGGATGACAGCTTTCTTT	CASSSGGQGMTAFF